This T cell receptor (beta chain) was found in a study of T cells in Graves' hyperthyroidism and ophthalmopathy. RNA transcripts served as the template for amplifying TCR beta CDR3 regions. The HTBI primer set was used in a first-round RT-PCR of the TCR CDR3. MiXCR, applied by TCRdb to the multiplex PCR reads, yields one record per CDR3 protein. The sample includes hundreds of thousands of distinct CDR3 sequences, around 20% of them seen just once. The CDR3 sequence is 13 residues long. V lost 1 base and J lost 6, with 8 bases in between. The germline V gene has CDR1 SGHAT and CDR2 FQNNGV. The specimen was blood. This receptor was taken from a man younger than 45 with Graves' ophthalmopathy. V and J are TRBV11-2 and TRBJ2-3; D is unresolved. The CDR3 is CASSLGLTDTQYF. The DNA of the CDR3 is TGTGCCAGCAGCTTAGGACTGACTGATACGCAGTATTTT.